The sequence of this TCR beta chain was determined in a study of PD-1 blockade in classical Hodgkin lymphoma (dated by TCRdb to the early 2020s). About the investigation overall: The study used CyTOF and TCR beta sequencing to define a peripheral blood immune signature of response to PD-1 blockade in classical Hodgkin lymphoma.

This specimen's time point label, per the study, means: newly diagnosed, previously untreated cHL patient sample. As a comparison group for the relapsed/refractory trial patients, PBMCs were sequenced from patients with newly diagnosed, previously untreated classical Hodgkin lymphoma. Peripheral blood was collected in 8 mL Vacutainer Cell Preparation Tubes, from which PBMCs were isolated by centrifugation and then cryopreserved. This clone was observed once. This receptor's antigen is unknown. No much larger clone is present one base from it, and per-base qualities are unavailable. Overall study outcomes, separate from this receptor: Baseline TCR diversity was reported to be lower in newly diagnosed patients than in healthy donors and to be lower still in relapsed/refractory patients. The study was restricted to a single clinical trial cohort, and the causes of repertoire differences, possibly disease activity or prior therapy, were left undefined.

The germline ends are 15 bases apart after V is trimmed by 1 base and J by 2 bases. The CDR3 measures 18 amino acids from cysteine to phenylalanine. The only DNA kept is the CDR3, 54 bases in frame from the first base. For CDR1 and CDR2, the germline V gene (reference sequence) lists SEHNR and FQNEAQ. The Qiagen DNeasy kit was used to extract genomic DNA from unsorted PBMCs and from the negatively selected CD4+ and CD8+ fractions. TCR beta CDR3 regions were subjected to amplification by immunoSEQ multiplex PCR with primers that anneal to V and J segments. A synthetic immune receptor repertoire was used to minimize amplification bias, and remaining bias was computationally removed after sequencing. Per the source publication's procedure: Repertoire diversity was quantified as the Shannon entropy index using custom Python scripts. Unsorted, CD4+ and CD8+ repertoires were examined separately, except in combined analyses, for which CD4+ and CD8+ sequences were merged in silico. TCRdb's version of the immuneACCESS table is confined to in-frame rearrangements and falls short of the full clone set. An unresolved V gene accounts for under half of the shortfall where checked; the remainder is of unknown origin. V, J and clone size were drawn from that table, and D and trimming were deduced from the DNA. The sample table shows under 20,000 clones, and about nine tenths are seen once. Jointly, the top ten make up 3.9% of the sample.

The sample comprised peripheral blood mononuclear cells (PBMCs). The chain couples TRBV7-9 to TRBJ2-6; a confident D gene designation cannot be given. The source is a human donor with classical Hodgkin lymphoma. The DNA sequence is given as TGTGCCAGCAGCTTAGACTCCCCCGAGGTGGCTGGGGCCAACGTCCTGACTTTC. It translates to CASSLDSPEVAGANVLTF.